A selection of T cell receptor beta chains follows, all from one sample in a study of beta chain features in type 1 diabetes. This table comes from immunoSEQ multiplex PCR, and its TCRdb copy is limited to in-frame clones, with some not included. In the table there are around 650,000 clones, roughly 12% of which are singletons. The sequencing sample was made of naive CD4+ T cells from blood. These receptors were obtained from a man aged 30 to 45 with type 1 diabetes. Both conserved end residues are part of each CDR3. D genes are given only for firm matches. Size is omitted from some rows. Given values are once, few, many or a class for expanded clones.

>TRBV9|few|TRBJ2-1|TRBD1
CASSVEGTGYNEQFF
TGTGCCAGCAGCGTAGAGGGGACAGGGTACAATGAGCAGTTCTTC
>TRBV28|few|TRBJ2-7|TRBD1
CASSLAAGGTYEQYF
TGTGCCAGCAGTTTGGCGGCAGGGGGCACCTACGAGCAGTACTTC
>TRBV4-2|NA|TRBJ2-1|NA
CASSQPQSGAYNEQFF
TGTGCCAGCAGCCAACCCCAATCCGGGGCCTACAATGAGCAGTTCTTC
>TRBV9|few|TRBJ1-5|TRBD1
CASGTGDQPQHF
TGTGCCAGCGGGACAGGAGATCAGCCCCAGCATTTT
>TRBV9|NA|TRBJ1-1|NA
CASSVSPGTLMNTEAFF
TGTGCCAGCAGCGTAAGTCCAGGGACCTTAATGAACACTGAAGCTTTCTTT
>TRBV4-2|NA|TRBJ2-7|NA
CASSQDQETGPYF
TGTGCCAGCAGCCAAGATCAGGAGACGGGTCCGTACTTC
>TRBV6-6|few|TRBJ2-5|NA
CASLGQETQYF
TGTGCCAGCCTAGGCCAAGAGACCCAGTACTTC
>TRBV5-1|NA|TRBJ2-3|NA
CASSPGHTDTQYF
TGCGCCAGCAGCCCAGGACACACAGATACGCAGTATTTT
>TRBV11-2|NA|TRBJ2-7|NA
CASSSETSAEQYF
TGTGCCAGCAGTTCCGAGACATCAGCCGAGCAGTACTTC
>TRBV4-3|NA|TRBJ1-5|TRBD1
CASSLGQGLSQPQHF
TGCGCCAGCAGCCTCGGACAGGGGTTAAGTCAGCCCCAGCATTTT
>TRBV14|NA|TRBJ2-7|NA
CASRLGGASYEQYF
TGTGCCAGCAGGCTTGGGGGGGCGTCCTACGAGCAGTACTTC
>TRBV11-2|NA|TRBJ2-2|NA
CASSLADTGELFF
TGTGCCAGCAGCTTAGCTGACACCGGGGAGCTGTTTTTT
>TRBV6-5|once|TRBJ1-2|TRBD1
CASSSPDRARRGYTF
TGTGCCAGCAGTTCCCCTGACAGGGCGCGGCGTGGCTACACCTTC
>TRBV27|few|TRBJ1-6|NA
CASTQQGERKGPLHF
TGTGCCAGCACCCAACAGGGAGAGAGGAAAGGTCCCCTCCACTTT
>TRBV4-3|few|TRBJ1-3|NA
CASSQGAWTSGNTIYF
TGCGCCAGCAGCCAAGGAGCATGGACCTCTGGAAACACCATATATTTT
>TRBV6-5|NA|TRBJ1-1|NA
CASSPYGRGEAFF
TGTGCCAGCAGTCCGTACGGTCGAGGTGAAGCTTTCTTT
>TRBV6-1|few|TRBJ2-3|NA
CASSALLGGQGTDTQYF
TGTGCCAGCAGTGCCCTCTTAGGTGGCCAGGGCACAGATACGCAGTATTTT
>TRBV5-6|NA|TRBJ2-7|NA
CASSLWVYEQYF
TGTGCCAGCAGCTTGTGGGTCTACGAGCAGTACTTC
>TRBV27|NA|TRBJ2-7|NA
CASSSPARPPYEQYF
TGTGCCAGCAGTTCCCCCGCCCGTCCTCCCTACGAGCAGTACTTC
>TRBV7-2|few|TRBJ1-2|TRBD1
CASSLGTGERGYTF
TGTGCCAGCAGCTTAGGTACAGGGGAACGTGGCTACACCTTC
>TRBV4-3|few|TRBJ2-1|TRBD1
CASSQDIGTVTYNEQFF
TGCGCCAGCAGCCAAGATATTGGGACAGTTACCTACAATGAGCAGTTCTTC
>TRBV7-3|few|TRBJ1-1|NA
CASSLQGQATEAFF
TGTGCCAGCAGCTTACAGGGACAAGCCACTGAAGCTTTCTTT
>TRBV29-1|NA|TRBJ2-7|TRBD1
CSVVGGTGGFHEQYF
TGCAGCGTTGTTGGCGGGACAGGGGGTTTTCACGAGCAGTACTTC
>TRBV25-1|many|TRBJ2-7|NA
CASSGGREQYF
TGTGCCAGCAGTGGGGGACGGGAGCAGTACTTC
>TRBV29-1|few|TRBJ2-5|NA
CSARKGGSGETQYF
TGCAGCGCCCGAAAAGGGGGGAGTGGAGAGACCCAGTACTTC
>TRBV6-5|few|TRBJ2-1|NA
CASSYSKNNEQFF
TGTGCCAGCAGTTACTCGAAGAACAATGAGCAGTTCTTC
>TRBV15|NA|TRBJ1-6|TRBD1
CATSPRQGKNSPLHF
TGTGCCACCAGCCCTAGACAGGGGAAAAATTCACCCCTCCACTTT
>TRBV5-1|few|TRBJ1-2|NA
CASSTRDNPNYGYTF
TGCGCCAGCAGCACAAGAGACAACCCAAACTATGGCTACACCTTC
>TRBV7-2|few|TRBJ2-7|TRBD1
CASTPGPGQAQQYF
TGTGCCAGCACCCCGGGACCGGGACAGGCCCAGCAGTACTTC
>TRBV7-2|few|TRBJ2-3|NA
CASSLPQYTQYF
TGTGCCAGCAGCTTACCTCAATATACGCAGTATTTT
>TRBV6-5|NA|TRBJ1-1|NA
CASSYSLSEAFF
TGTGCCAGCAGTTACTCGTTATCAGAAGCTTTCTTT
>TRBV9|NA|TRBJ1-5|NA
CASSVEYSNQPQHF
TGTGCCAGCAGCGTAGAGTATAGCAATCAGCCCCAGCATTTT
>TRBV2|few|TRBJ2-1|NA
CASMKQQRGSYNEQFF
TGTGCCAGCATGAAACAGCAGCGAGGATCTTACAATGAGCAGTTCTTC
>TRBV5-4|NA|TRBJ1-6|TRBD1
CASSPKGTANSPLHF
TGTGCCAGCAGCCCAAAAGGGACAGCTAATTCACCCCTCCACTTT
>TRBV10-3|NA|TRBJ1-2|TRBD1
CAISPLQGIANYGYTF
TGTGCCATCAGCCCGCTACAGGGGATAGCTAACTATGGCTACACCTTC
>TRBV29-1|NA|TRBJ2-1|TRBD2
CSVGISGDYNEQFF
TGCAGCGTTGGGATTAGCGGGGATTACAATGAGCAGTTCTTC
>TRBV4-3|NA|TRBJ1-2|TRBD1
CASSLDRGNYGYTF
TGCGCCAGCAGCCTGGACAGGGGAAATTATGGCTACACCTTC
>TRBV5-6|few|TRBJ1-1|NA
CASSLLTVGAFF
TGTGCCAGCAGCCTACTGACGGTTGGGGCTTTCTTT
>TRBV9|NA|TRBJ1-1|TRBD1
CASSFGQGVTEAFF
TGTGCCAGCAGCTTCGGACAGGGGGTGACTGAAGCTTTCTTT
>TRBV7-9|many|TRBJ2-1|NA
CASSLEFEGEQFF
TGTGCCAGCAGCTTAGAGTTTGAGGGTGAGCAGTTCTTC
>TRBV9|few|TRBJ1-2|NA
CASSVADPSRGYTF
TGTGCCAGCAGCGTAGCTGATCCTTCTCGGGGCTACACCTTC
>TRBV7-2|few|TRBJ1-5|NA
CASSDPGRGNQPQHF
TGTGCCAGCAGCGATCCCGGCAGGGGCAATCAGCCCCAGCATTTT
>TRBV11-2|NA|TRBJ1-1|NA
CASSLDRWEAGAFF
TGTGCCAGCAGCTTAGATCGATGGGAGGCGGGAGCTTTCTTT
>TRBV28|NA|TRBJ1-6|NA
CASSLGSSYNSPLHF
TGTGCCAGCAGTTTAGGAAGCTCCTATAATTCACCCCTCCACTTT
>TRBV19|few|TRBJ2-3|NA
CASSPLSGATRTTQYF
TGTGCCAGTAGCCCTCTCTCAGGGGCGACCCGCACGACGCAGTATTTT